The 2 T cell receptor beta chains reported below all come from one sample, sequenced in a study of T cell responses to AZD1222 COVID-19 vaccine. Clones were read by immunoSEQ multiplex PCR, and TCRdb kept only the in-frame ones, dropping some. Of under 150,000 clones listed, 75% to 90% are singletons. This specimen was peripheral blood, taken on day 0 of AZD1222 vaccination. The receptors here all came from an adult in good health.

The chain joins TRBV27 to TRBJ2-3; no clear D. Germline V CDR1 and CDR2: MNHEY, SMNVEV (reference sequence). CDR3 length equals 17 residues. With 1 base removed from V and 0 bases from J, the gap between germline ends came to 14 bases. For the CDR3, the DNA is TGTGCCAGCAGTTTATTCTCCAGGATAACTAGCACAGATACGCAGTATTTT. Its translation: CASSLFSRITSTDTQYF.

The rearrangement joins TRBV28 to TRBJ2-2, with TRBD2 matching over 10 bases. Trimming at V came to 3 bases and at J to 5 bases, leaving 3 bases not matched to a gene. This CDR3 is built from 15 residues. CDR1 and CDR2 (germline): MDHEN, SYDVKM. The CDR3 here is CASSFLAGDTGELFF. The CDR3, as DNA: TGTGCCAGCAGTTTTCTAGCGGGAGATACCGGGGAGCTGTTTTTT.